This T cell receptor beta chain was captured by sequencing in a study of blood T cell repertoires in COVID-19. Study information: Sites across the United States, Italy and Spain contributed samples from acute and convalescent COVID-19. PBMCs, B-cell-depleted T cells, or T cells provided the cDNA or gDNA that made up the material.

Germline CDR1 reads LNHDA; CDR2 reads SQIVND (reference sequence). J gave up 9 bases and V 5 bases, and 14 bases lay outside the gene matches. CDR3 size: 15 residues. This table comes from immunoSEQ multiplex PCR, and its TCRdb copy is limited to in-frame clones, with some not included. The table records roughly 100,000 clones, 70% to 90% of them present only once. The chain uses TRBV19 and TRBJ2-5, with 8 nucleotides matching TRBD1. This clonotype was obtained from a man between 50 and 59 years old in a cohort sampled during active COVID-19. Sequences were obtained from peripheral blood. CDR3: CASSAGTGGRVAQYF. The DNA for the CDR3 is TGTGCCAGTAGTGCAGGGACAGGCGGAAGGGTGGCCCAGTACTTC.